This T cell receptor (beta chain) was recorded in a study of radiotherapy plus CTLA-4 blockade in lung cancer. Background on the study: Objective responses emerged in around 19% of patients, and 31% attained disease control.

On this clone itself: Its target is not known.

Trimming shortened V by 3 bases and J by 0 bases, and 16 bases separated the two germline ends. CDR3 length equals 16 residues. Germline CDR1 SGDLS, CDR2 YYNGEE. The assay was immunoSEQ multiplex PCR, and TCRdb's table has in-frame clones only and misses some. The profile shows approximately 98,000 clones, 82% of them singletons. Broader study findings: In blood, TCR clones derived from the tumor expanded after radiotherapy plus ipilimumab.

The sequencing used peripheral blood, collected from a patient treated with radiotherapy plus ipilimumab. V and J are TRBV9 and TRBJ2-7; a weak D match, TRBD2 (5 bases). The TCR was taken from a human donor with non-small cell lung cancer who had a partial response to radiotherapy plus ipilimumab. The CDR3 DNA reads as TGTGCCAGCAGCGAAACCCGGTGGGGAGACTCCTACGAGCAGTACTTC. It specifies CASSETRWGDSYEQYF.